These 5 T cell receptor beta chains were sequenced from one sample in a study of CD8 T cells in ankylosing spondylitis. Their antigens remain unidentified. Points from the study as a whole: Made up of 7 to 9 highly homologous variants, a TCR beta motif appeared characteristic of ankylosing spondylitis blood.

TCRdb ran MiXCR on the 5' RACE reads and lists one entry per CDR3 protein. The sample lists fewer than 650,000 distinct CDR3 sequences, 12% seen once, with over 6.5% in the top ten. Source material: blood, either unsorted or a sorted T cell fraction (not recorded which). The receptor set was obtained from a male donor with ankylosing spondylitis.

V is TRBV2 and J is TRBJ1-5, with D tentatively TRBD1 (6 bases). The germline V gene encodes CDR1 SNHLY and CDR2 FYNNEI. With 7 bases removed from V and 6 bases from J, the gap between germline ends came to 16 bases. This CDR3 is built from 14 residues. The CDR3 DNA sequence: TGTGCCAGCAACCTTGTGGGGGCTAGTCAGCCCCAGCATTTT. Protein sequence: CASNLVGASQPQHF. The variable domain in full, completed from reference TRBV2 and TRBJ1-5, reads EPEVTQTPSHQVTQMGQEVILRCVPISNHLYFYWYRQILGQKVEFLVSFYNNEISEKSEIFDDQFSVERPDGSNFTLKIRSTKLEDSAMYFCASNLVGASQPQHFGDGTRLSIL.

CDR3 DNA: TGCGCCAGCAGCTGGGACAGTACGGAGACCCAGTACTTC. Translating gives CASSWDSTETQYF. The chain combines TRBV5-1 with TRBJ2-5; 7 nucleotides match TRBD1. The V gene's germline CDR1 is SGHRS and CDR2 YFSETQ. The V and J ends lost 3 bases and 5 bases, in that order; junction bases with no gene match: 4. This CDR3 comprises 13 residues.

The DNA of the CDR3 is TGTGCCAGCAAACAGGATCAGGTCAGCGGGGAGCTGTTTTTT. Translated, it gives CASKQDQVSGELFF. The V gene is TRBV18, the J gene TRBJ2-2, with D tentatively TRBD1 (5 bases). Germline lookup yields CDR1 KGHSH and CDR2 LQKENI. The CDR3 consists of 14 residues. V was trimmed by 8 bases and J by 7 bases, leaving 17 bases between them.

This clonotype came up a few times. The rearrangement joins TRBV7-2 to TRBJ2-1; TRBD2 matches 10 bases. The J segment lost 10 bases and the V segment lost 5 bases, leaving 11 bases of the junction unmatched. Germline CDR1 and CDR2: SGHTA and FQGNSA. This CDR3 spans 15 amino acids. The CDR3 loop reads CASSPGLAGDQEQFF. In DNA form, the CDR3 reads TGTGCCAGCAGCCCCGGGCTAGCGGGGGATCAGGAGCAGTTCTTC. The full variable domain, in which reference TRBV7-2 and TRBJ2-1 provide the parts outside the CDR3, is GAGVSQSPSNKVTEKGKDVELRCDPISGHTALYWYRQSLGQGLEFLIYFQGNSAPDKSGLPSDRFSAERTGGSVSTLTIQRTQQEDSAVYLCASSPGLAGDQEQFFGPGTRLTVL.

This chain uses TRBV11-2 with TRBJ2-2; D unresolved. V was shortened by 2 bases and J by 7 bases, with 14 bases between the two germline ends. CDR3 length equals 15 residues. CDR1 is SGHAT and CDR2 is FQNNGV in the germline V gene. The CDR3 region has the DNA TGTGCCAGCAGCTTAAGTTGGGCAGCGCGCGGGGAGCTGTTTTTT. This sequence encodes CASSLSWAARGELFF.